This T cell receptor beta chain was retrieved from a study of blood T cell repertoires in COVID-19. Study summary: Italy, Spain and the United States were the sources of the convalescent and acute COVID-19 samples. In each case, the material was cDNA or gDNA derived from T cells, B-cell-depleted T cells, or PBMCs.

Original processing notes: Estimation of nucleated cell counts relied on the amplification of reference gene primers. The data were produced by immunoSEQ multiplex PCR, yet TCRdb's version contains in-frame clones alone and is incomplete. From that table come the V and J calls and clone size; the DNA was used to work out D and trimming. This sample has about 90,000 clones, with approximately 84% found just once. Trimming stripped 2 bases from V and 4 bases from J, with 15 bases between. Per the germline V gene, CDR1 is MDHEN and CDR2 is SYDVKM. The CDR3 has 16 amino acids. The V call is TRBV28, the J call TRBJ2-1, with D possibly being TRBD2 (7 bases). This clonotype originated in a man older than 75 with active or convalescent COVID-19. Sequencing was carried out using peripheral blood. CDR3 sequence reads: CASSLITGGHYNEQFF. The CDR3 DNA follows: TGTGCCAGCAGTTTAATTACGGGGGGCCATTACAATGAGCAGTTCTTC.